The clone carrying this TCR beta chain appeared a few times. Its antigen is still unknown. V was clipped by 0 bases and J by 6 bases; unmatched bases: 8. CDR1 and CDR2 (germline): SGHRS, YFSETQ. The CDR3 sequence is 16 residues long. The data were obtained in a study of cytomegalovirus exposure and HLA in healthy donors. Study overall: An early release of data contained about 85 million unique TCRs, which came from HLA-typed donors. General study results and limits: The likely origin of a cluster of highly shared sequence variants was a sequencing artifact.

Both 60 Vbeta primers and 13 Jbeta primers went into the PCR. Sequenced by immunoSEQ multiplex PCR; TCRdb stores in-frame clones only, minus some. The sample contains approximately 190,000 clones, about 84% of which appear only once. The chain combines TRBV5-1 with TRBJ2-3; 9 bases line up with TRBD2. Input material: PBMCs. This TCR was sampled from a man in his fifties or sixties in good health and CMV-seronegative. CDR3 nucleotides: TGCGCCAGCAGCTTGGGGGGGGGCCTAGCGGGGGATACGCAGTATTTT. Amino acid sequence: CASSLGGGLAGDTQYF. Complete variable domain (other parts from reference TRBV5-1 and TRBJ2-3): KAGVTQTPRYLIKTRGQQVTLSCSPISGHRSVSWYQQTPGQGLQFLFEYFSETQRNKGNFPGRFSGRQFSNSRSEMNVSTLELGDSALYLCASSLGGGLAGDTQYFGPGTRLTVL.